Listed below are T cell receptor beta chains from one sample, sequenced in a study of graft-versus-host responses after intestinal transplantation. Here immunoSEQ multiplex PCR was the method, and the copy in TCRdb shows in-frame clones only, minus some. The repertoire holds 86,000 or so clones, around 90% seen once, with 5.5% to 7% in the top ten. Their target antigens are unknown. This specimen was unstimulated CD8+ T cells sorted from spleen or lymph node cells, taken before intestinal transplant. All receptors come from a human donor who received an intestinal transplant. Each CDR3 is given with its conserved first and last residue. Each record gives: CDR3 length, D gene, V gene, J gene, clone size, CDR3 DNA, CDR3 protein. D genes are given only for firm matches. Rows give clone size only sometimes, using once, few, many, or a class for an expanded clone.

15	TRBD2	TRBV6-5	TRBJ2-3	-	TGTGCCAGCAACCTCCGGGCGGGAGCCACAGATACGCAGTATTTT	CASNLRAGATDTQYF
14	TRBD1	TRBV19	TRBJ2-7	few	TGTGCCAGTAATCTTGCATCAGGGGGCGGGGAGCAGTACTTC	CASNLASGGGEQYF
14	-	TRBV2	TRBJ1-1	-	TGTGCCAGCTGCTCCGGGACGGGGGGCCCTGAAGCTTTCTTT	CASCSGTGGPEAFF
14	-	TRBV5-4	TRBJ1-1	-	TGTGCCAGCAGCTCCATGGACAATTGGACTGAAGCTTTCTTT	CASSSMDNWTEAFF
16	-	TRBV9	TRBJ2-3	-	TGTGCCAGCAGCGTAGCAGGGGGGGCCGGCACAGATACGCAGTATTTT	CASSVAGGAGTDTQYF
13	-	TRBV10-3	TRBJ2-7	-	TGTGCCATAGGGGGGTCTCGCTCCTACGAGCAGTACTTC	CAIGGSRSYEQYF
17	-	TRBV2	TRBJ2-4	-	TGTGCCAGCAGGGGAGTCTTAGCGAGGGGCAGCAAAAACATTCAGTACTTT	CASRGVLARGSKNIQYF
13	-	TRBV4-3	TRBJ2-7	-	TGCGCCAGCAGCCAACAGGGCTTCCTCGAGCAGTACTTC	CASSQQGFLEQYF
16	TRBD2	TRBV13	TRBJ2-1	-	TGTGCCAGCAGCCACGGACTAGCGGGGGAATACAATGAGCAGTTCTTC	CASSHGLAGEYNEQFF
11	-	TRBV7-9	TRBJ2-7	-	TGTGCCAGCAGCGTCTCCTACGAGCAGTACTTC	CASSVSYEQYF
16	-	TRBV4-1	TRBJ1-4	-	TGCGCCAGCAGCCAAGATCCAGTCTATGCTAATGAAAAACTGTTTTTT	CASSQDPVYANEKLFF
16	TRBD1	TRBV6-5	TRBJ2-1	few	TGTGCCAGCAGTTATTTGAACAGGGGTTGGGACAATGAGCAGTTCTTC	CASSYLNRGWDNEQFF
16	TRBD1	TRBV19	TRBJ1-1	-	TGTGCCAGTAGTATCCATACCGGGACAGGGGACACTGAAGCTTTCTTT	CASSIHTGTGDTEAFF
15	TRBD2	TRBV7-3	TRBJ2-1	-	TGTGCCAGCAGCTTAGCGGGGGGGCAGTACAATGAGCAGTTCTTC	CASSLAGGQYNEQFF
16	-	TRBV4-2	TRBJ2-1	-	TGTGCCAGCAGCCAACAGAGCGGGTTCACCTACAATGAGCAGTTCTTC	CASSQQSGFTYNEQFF
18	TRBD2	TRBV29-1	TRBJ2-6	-	TGCAGCGTAGAACCGGGACTAGCGGGAGCGGCGGGGGCCAACGTCCTGACTTTC	CSVEPGLAGAAGANVLTF
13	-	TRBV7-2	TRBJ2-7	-	TGTGCCAGCAGCTTAGCTTTGTTCTACGAGCAGTACTTC	CASSLALFYEQYF
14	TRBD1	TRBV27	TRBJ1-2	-	TGTGCCAGCAGTGTAACAGGGGGCCCCTATGGCTACACCTTC	CASSVTGGPYGYTF
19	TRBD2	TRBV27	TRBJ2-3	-	TGTGCCAGCACCCCGGGACTAGCGGGAGGGTTGCTGCCCACAGATACGCAGTATTTT	CASTPGLAGGLLPTDTQYF
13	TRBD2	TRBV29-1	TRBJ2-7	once	TGCAGCGCTAGGACTAGCGGGTCCTACGAGCAGTACTTC	CSARTSGSYEQYF
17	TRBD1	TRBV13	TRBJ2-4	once	TGTGCCAGCAGCCCCACAGGACAGGGTGGGGGTTGGAACATTCAGTACTTC	CASSPTGQGGGWNIQYF
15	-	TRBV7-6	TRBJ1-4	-	TGTGCCAGCAGCCCATCAAACGGGGTGGGCGAAAAACTGTTTTTT	CASSPSNGVGEKLFF
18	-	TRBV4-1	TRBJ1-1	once	TGCGCCAGCAGCCAAGAGCCTTGGGGCCAGGCGGTGAACACTGAAGCTTTCTTT	CASSQEPWGQAVNTEAFF
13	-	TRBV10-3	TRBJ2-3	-	TGTGCCATCAGTGAGTCGAACACAGATACGCAGTATTTT	CAISESNTDTQYF
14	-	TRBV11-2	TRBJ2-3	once	TGTGCCAGCAGCTTGACTAGGCCGCCAGATACGCAGTATTTT	CASSLTRPPDTQYF
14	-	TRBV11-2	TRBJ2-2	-	TGTGCCAGCAGGCTAGACAGGAACACCGGGGAGCTGTTTTTT	CASRLDRNTGELFF
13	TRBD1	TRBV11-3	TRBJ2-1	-	TGTGCCAGCGGGACAGGGGGCCGAAATGAGCAGTTCTTC	CASGTGGRNEQFF
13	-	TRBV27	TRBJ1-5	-	TGTGCCAGCGCCTGGGGAGGCAATCAGCCCCAGCATTTT	CASAWGGNQPQHF
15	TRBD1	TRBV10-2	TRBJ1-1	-	TGCGCCAGCACCCGGACAGGGGCCGCTAACACTGAAGCTTTCTTT	CASTRTGAANTEAFF
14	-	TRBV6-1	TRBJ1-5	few	TGTGCCAGCAGTGAAGTGGGGCGGGCTCAGCCCCAGCATTTT	CASSEVGRAQPQHF
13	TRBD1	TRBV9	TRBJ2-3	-	TGTGCCAGCAGGGGGACAGCCTCAGATACGCAGTATTTT	CASRGTASDTQYF
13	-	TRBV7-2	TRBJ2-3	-	TGTGCCAGCAGCGCCTGGGGCACAGATACGCAGTATTTT	CASSAWGTDTQYF